The source of this T cell receptor (beta chain) is a study of T cells after somatic rescue of genetic block. The table came from immunoSEQ multiplex PCR; TCRdb's copy has only in-frame clones and leaves some out. The sample has some 15,000 clones, 71% seen once; the top ten hold about 29%. The sample was peripheral blood mononuclear cells (PBMCs). The clonotype originates from a man younger than 35.

This CDR3 is CASRSTGAGTEAFF. The CDR3 region has the DNA TGTGCCAGCAGATCGACAGGGGCCGGCACTGAAGCTTTCTTT. This rearrangement joins TRBV2 to TRBJ1-1; 8 bases fit TRBD1. With V trimmed by 6 bases and J by 4 bases, 7 bases remained unmatched. CDR3 size: 14 residues. Germline loops: CDR1 SNHLY, CDR2 FYNNEI.